These 14 T cell receptor beta chains were all obtained from the same sample, sequenced in a study of blood T cell repertoires in COVID-19. Clones were sequenced by immunoSEQ multiplex PCR, and TCRdb holds only the in-frame ones, with some missing. The sample contains about 170,000 clones, roughly 87% of which appear only once. The sample comprised PBMCs or T cells enriched from blood (not recorded which). Receptor source: a human donor with acute COVID-19. The donor label of this sample is uncertain.

This rearrangement joins TRBV5-1 to TRBJ1-1; maybe TRBD1 (6 bases). Germline CDR1 reads SGHRS; CDR2 reads YFSETQ. V shed 5 bases and J shed 6 bases, with 14 bases lying between them. The CDR3 length is 13 residues. The CDR3 sequence is CASSWEGQSEAFF. CDR3 in DNA: TGCGCCAGCAGTTGGGAGGGACAATCTGAAGCTTTCTTT.

This chain connects TRBV10-2 to TRBJ1-1; a weak D match, TRBD1 (5 bases). V lost 5 bases, J lost 5 bases, and 18 bases lay in between. This CDR3 is built from 15 residues. CDR1 WSHSY and CDR2 SAAADI come from the germline V gene. The CDR3 sequence is CASSLSHGGGTEAFF. DNA of the CDR3: TGCGCCAGCAGTCTTAGCCACGGGGGAGGAACTGAAGCTTTCTTT.

This clone was observed at least ten times. J is TRBJ2-6 and V is TRBV5-5, with D possibly being TRBD2 (5 bases). CDR1 and CDR2 from the germline V gene are SGHKS and YYEKEE (reference sequence). The V and J ends lost 0 bases and 0 bases respectively, with 10 bases between them. The CDR3 runs 17 residues. This chain's CDR3 is CASSLAGVTSGANVLTF. CDR3 DNA: TGTGCCAGCAGCTTGGCCGGGGTCACCTCTGGGGCCAACGTCCTGACTTTC.

The chain joins TRBV11-3 to TRBJ1-3; D possibly corresponds to TRBD1 (5 bases). This CDR3 comprises 15 residues. CDR1 is SGHNT, CDR2 YENEEA, per germline. V was trimmed by 1 base and J by 4 bases, leaving 11 bases between them. CDR3 nucleotide sequence: TGTGCCAGCAGCTTAGTATCCCCAGGGGGAAACACCATATATTTT. Its protein is CASSLVSPGGNTIYF.

The J gene is TRBJ2-5, the V gene TRBV9; maybe TRBD1 (5 bases). Trimming left V 0 bases short and J 4 bases short, with 16 bases between. Per germline, CDR1 SGDLS and CDR2 YYNGEE. The CDR3 consists of 16 residues. CDR3 sequence reads: CASSVGDQGFGETQYF. The DNA of the CDR3 is TGTGCCAGCAGCGTAGGAGACCAGGGATTCGGAGAGACCCAGTACTTC.

The rearrangement joins TRBV18 to TRBJ2-2, with 9 bases aligning to TRBD2. The CDR3 runs to 20 residues. With V trimmed by 1 base and J by 0 bases, 12 bases remained unmatched. Looked up from germline, CDR1 is KGHSH and CDR2 is LQKENI. The DNA for the CDR3 is TGTGCCAGCTCACCACGATCCCTAGCGGGGTCAACCGCGAACACCGGGGAGCTGTTTTTT. This codes for CASSPRSLAGSTANTGELFF.

The chain links TRBV3-1 (or the pseudogene TRBV3-2) to TRBJ2-1; 7 bases match TRBD1. Trimming took 4 bases from V and 2 from J; bases not matched to a gene: 8. CDR1 is LGHDT, CDR2 YNNKEL, per germline (reference sequence). The CDR3 is made up of 16 amino acids. The CDR3 region is CASSRQSGTAYNEQFF. The CDR3 DNA reads TGTGCCAGCAGCCGACAATCCGGGACAGCCTACAATGAGCAGTTCTTC.

This clone was seen once. The chain recombines TRBV19 with TRBJ2-5, with TRBD1 as a possible D gene (7 bases). This CDR3 has 13 amino acids. Germline-derived CDR1 and CDR2 are LNHDA and SQIVND (reference sequence). Trimming pared 3 bases from V and 5 bases from J, leaving 10 bases between. The CDR3 reads CASSMTGRETQYF. The DNA of the CDR3 is TGTGCCAGTAGTATGACAGGGAGGGAGACCCAGTACTTC.

The chain joins TRBV29-1 to TRBJ2-5; D perhaps matches TRBD1 (6 bases). Germline CDR1 and CDR2: SQVTM and ANQGSEA. The CDR3 has 13 amino acids. V gave up 7 bases and J gave up 3 bases, with 15 bases separating them. The DNA of the CDR3 is TGCAGCGCCCCGGGCCCAGGGGAAGAGACCCAGTACTTC. This codes for CSAPGPGEETQYF.

J is TRBJ2-3 and V is TRBV19; possible D gene TRBD2, 7 bases. This CDR3 has 16 residues. Germline V gives CDR1 LNHDA, CDR2 SQIVND (reference sequence). Trimming removed 3 bases at V and 5 bases at J, with 18 bases between. CDR3 amino acids: CASSMGGGGSLDTQYF. The CDR3 DNA sequence: TGTGCCAGTAGTATGGGCGGCGGGGGCTCCCTAGATACGCAGTATTTT.

This sequence joins TRBV27 and TRBJ2-1; possibly TRBD1 for D (6 bases). Trimming shortened V by 3 bases and J by 2 bases, and 14 bases separated the two germline ends. The CDR3 length is 16 residues. Germline V gives CDR1 MNHEY, CDR2 SMNVEV (reference sequence). In nucleotides, the CDR3 is TGTGCCAGCAGTTTTACAGGGAGAGGTCCCTACAATGAGCAGTTCTTC. It translates to CASSFTGRGPYNEQFF.

This clone was observed once. The chain is built from TRBV24-1 and TRBJ2-1; 15 nucleotides line up with TRBD2. V gave up 4 bases and J gave up 9 bases; unmatched junction bases: 6. The CDR3 runs 16 residues. CDR1 and CDR2 (germline): KGHDR, SFDVKD. The CDR3 protein is CATSEPGLAGGGEQFF. In DNA form, the CDR3 reads TGTGCCACCAGTGAGCCGGGACTAGCGGGGGGAGGTGAGCAGTTCTTC.

V gene TRBV27 combines with J gene TRBJ2-7, with 15 bases aligning to TRBD2. CDR3 length equals 17 residues. The V segment lost 5 bases and the J segment 2 bases; nucleotides outside the gene matches: 7. The germline V gene has CDR1 MNHEY and CDR2 SMNVEV (reference sequence). The CDR3 DNA is TGTGCCAGCAGTCCTGGGACTAGCGGGGGGCGGACCTACGAGCAGTACTTC. It is translated as CASSPGTSGGRTYEQYF.

The V gene is TRBV4-1, the J gene TRBJ2-5; a possible D gene is TRBD2 (5 bases). Germline V gene data show CDR1 as MGHRA and CDR2 as YSYEKL. The CDR3 is made up of 14 amino acids. V lost 3 bases and J 4 bases, leaving 12 bases between the germline ends. CDR3: CASSHEGAAETQYF. The CDR3 DNA is TGCGCCAGCAGCCACGAGGGCGCAGCAGAGACCCAGTACTTC.